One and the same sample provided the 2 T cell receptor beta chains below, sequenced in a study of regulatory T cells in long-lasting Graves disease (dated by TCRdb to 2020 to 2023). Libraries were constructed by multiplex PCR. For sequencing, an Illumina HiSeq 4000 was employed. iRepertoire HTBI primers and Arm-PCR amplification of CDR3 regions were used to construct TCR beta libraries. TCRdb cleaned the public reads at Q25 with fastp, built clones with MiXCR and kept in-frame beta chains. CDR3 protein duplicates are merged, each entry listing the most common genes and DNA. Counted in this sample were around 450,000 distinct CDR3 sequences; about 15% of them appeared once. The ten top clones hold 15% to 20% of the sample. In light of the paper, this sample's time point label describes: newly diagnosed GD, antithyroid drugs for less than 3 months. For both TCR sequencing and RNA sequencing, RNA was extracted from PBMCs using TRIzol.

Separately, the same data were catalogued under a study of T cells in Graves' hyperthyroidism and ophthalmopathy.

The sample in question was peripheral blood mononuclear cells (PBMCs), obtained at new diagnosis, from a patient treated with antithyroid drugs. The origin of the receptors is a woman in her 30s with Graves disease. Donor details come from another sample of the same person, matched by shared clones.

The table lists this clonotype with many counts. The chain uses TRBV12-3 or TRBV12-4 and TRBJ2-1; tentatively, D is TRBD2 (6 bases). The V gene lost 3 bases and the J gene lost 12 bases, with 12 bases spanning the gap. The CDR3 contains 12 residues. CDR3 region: CASSLSRERQFF. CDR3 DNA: TGTGCCAGCAGTTTGAGTCGGGAGCGGCAGTTCTTC.

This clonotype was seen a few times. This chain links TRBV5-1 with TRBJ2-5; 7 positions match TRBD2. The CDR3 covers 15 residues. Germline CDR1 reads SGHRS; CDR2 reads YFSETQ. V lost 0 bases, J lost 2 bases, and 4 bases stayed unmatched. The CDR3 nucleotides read TGCGCCAGCAGCTTGGTCGGGGGGTTACAAGAGACCCAGTACTTC. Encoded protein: CASSLVGGLQETQYF.